Included here is one T cell receptor beta chain sequence, with context. Antigen specificity is unknown. PCR was performed a second time for about 6 to 12 cycles using a sample-barcoded 5' primer and a J-beta primer mix. From the 5' RACE reads, TCRdb called clonotypes with MiXCR, one entry per CDR3 protein. This table has fewer than 900,000 distinct CDR3 sequences, more than 40% appearing once. This sample was taken from a study of blood T cells in healthy people across ages. Study-level results: Because donor CMV status was unknown, expanded clonotype changes were possibly confounded.

This clonotype originated in an older woman in good health. Sequencing was done on a sample of blood.

The chain's CDR3 is CASSPRGTGLISNYGYTF. Written as DNA, the CDR3 is TGTGCCAGCTCACCACGCGGGACAGGGCTCATTTCTAACTATGGCTACACCTTC. This chain connects TRBV18 to TRBJ1-2, with 9 positions matching TRBD1. The CDR3 loop spans 18 amino acids. The V and J ends lost 1 base and 0 bases, in that order; junction bases with no gene match: 9. The germline V gene has CDR1 KGHSH and CDR2 LQKENI.